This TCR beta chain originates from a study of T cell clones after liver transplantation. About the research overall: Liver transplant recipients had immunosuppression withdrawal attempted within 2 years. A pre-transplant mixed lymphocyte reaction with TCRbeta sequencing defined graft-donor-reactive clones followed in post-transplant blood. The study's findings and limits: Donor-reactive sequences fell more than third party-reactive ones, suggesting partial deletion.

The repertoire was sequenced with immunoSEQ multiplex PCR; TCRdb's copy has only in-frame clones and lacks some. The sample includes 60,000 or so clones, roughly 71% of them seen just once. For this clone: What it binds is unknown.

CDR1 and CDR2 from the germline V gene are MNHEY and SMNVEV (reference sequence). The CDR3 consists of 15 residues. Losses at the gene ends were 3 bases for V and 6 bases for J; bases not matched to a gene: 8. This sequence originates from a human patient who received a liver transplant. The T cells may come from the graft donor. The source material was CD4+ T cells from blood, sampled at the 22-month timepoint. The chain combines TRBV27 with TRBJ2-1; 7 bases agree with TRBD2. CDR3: CASSFRLATLNEQFF. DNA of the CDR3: TGTGCCAGCAGTTTTAGACTAGCCACCCTCAATGAGCAGTTCTTC.